This T cell receptor beta chain was sequenced for a study of blood T cell repertoires in COVID-19. About the research overall: COVID-19 samples, acute and convalescent, were from the United States, Italy and Spain. T cells, B-cell-depleted T cells, or PBMCs provided the cDNA or gDNA that served as material.

In the authors' workflow: By means of reference gene primer amplification, nucleated cell counts were estimated. Clones were read by immunoSEQ multiplex PCR, and TCRdb kept only the in-frame ones, dropping some. Clonal size and the V and J genes are those of that table, whereas D and trimming came from the DNA. Among approximately 67,000 clones listed, about 91% were seen once. The CDR3 is 13 residues long. The V gene's germline CDR1 is LGHNA and CDR2 YSLEER. V gave up 4 bases and J gave up 7 bases, with 11 bases separating them. V is TRBV4-3 and J is TRBJ2-1; maybe TRBD2 (5 bases). The TCR originated in a human donor in a cohort sampled during active COVID-19. Sample: peripheral blood. CDR3 in DNA: TGCGCCAGCAGCCCGGGGAGATTGAATGAGCAGTTCTTC. This translates into CASSPGRLNEQFF.